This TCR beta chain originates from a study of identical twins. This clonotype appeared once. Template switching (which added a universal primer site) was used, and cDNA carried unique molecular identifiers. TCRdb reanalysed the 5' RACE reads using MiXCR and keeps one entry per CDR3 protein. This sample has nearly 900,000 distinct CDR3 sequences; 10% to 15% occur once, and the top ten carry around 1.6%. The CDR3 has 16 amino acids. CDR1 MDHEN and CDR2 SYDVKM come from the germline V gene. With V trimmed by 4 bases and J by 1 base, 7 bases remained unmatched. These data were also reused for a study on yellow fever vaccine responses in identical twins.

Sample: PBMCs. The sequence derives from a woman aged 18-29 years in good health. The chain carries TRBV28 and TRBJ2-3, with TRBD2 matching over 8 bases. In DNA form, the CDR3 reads TGTGCCAGCAGTTCATGGACTAGCTACGGCACAGATACGCAGTATTTT. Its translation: CASSSWTSYGTDTQYF.